The 17 T cell receptor beta chains presented below share a single source sample, sequenced in a study of T cell repertoires in cytomegalovirus infection. TCRdb fed the reads into MiXCR, producing one record per CDR3 protein. The profile covers around 100,000 distinct CDR3 sequences, with less than 25% appearing a single time and about two fifths taken by the ten largest. Sequences were obtained from CD8+ T cells from PBMCs. The receptor set was obtained from a human donor in good health (CMV status not recorded). Some clones in this sample may be carry-over from other donors' samples.

The V call is TRBV27, the J call TRBJ2-7; the D is unclear. The germline V gene encodes CDR1 MNHEY and CDR2 SMNVEV (reference sequence). The V gene lost 2 bases and the J gene lost 1 base, with 6 bases spanning the gap. The CDR3 consists of 13 residues. The CDR3 nucleotides read TGTGCCAGCAGTTTAGGATTTTCCTACGAGCAGTACTTC. Amino acid sequence: CASSLGFSYEQYF.

This clonotype has more than one count but fewer than ten. The rearrangement links TRBV28 to TRBJ2-2; D gene uncertain. Germline values: CDR1 MDHEN, CDR2 SYDVKM. The CDR3 has 14 residues. Trimming left V 2 bases short and J 1 base short, with 5 bases between. The CDR3 here is CASSLNGNTGELFF. The CDR3 DNA is TGTGCCAGCAGTTTAAACGGGAACACCGGGGAGCTGTTTTTT.

This clonotype was seen repeatedly, ten times or more. The junction departs from germline at one end; a sequencing error may be responsible. This chain links TRBV7-7 with TRBJ2-1; 9 bases line up with TRBD1. Germline V gene sequence: CDR1 SSHAT, CDR2 FNYEAQ (reference sequence). The CDR3 runs 15 residues. The CDR3 here is CASSLRQGGGNEQFF. In DNA, the CDR3 is TGTGCTAGCAGCTTACGACAGGGGGGTGGCAATGAGCAGTTCTTC.

This clonotype was seen only once. This may come from a read error, since a much larger clone is one base off. The rearrangement joins TRBV7-2 to TRBJ2-7, with 10 bases matching TRBD1. The trim removed 5 bases at V and 6 bases at J, leaving 1 base unmatched. Germline-derived CDR1 and CDR2 are SGHTA and FQGNSA. This CDR3 is 12 amino acids long. The CDR3 region has the DNA TGTACCAGCAGCCGGACAGGGGGCGAGCAGTACTTC. Amino acids: CTSSRTGGEQYF.

A few counts support this clonotype. The V and J genes are TRBV12-3 or TRBV12-4 and TRBJ2-5; D not resolved. V was clipped by 2 bases and J by 4 bases, with 8 bases between them. The CDR3 length is 13 residues. CDR3 in amino acids: CASSLQIGETQYF. CDR3 in DNA: TGTGCCAGCAGTTTACAGATCGGAGAGACCCAGTACTTC.

This clonotype was found many times. The chain couples TRBV28 to TRBJ2-4; the match to TRBD1 covers 9 bases. CDR3 length: 13 residues. Germline CDR1 and CDR2: MDHEN and SYDVKM. V gave up 7 bases and J gave up 8 bases; unmatched junction bases: 6. The CDR3 bases are TGTGCCAGCAACCGGACAGGGGCGGACATTCAGTACTTC. Encoded protein: CASNRTGADIQYF.

CDR3 in DNA: TGTGCCAGCAGCGGTGGGATTGGGTTTAACACTGAAGCTTTCTTT. This gives the protein CASSGGIGFNTEAFF. The chain joins TRBV9 to TRBJ1-1; D is ambiguous. The CDR3 is 15 amino acids. Trimming shortened V by 3 bases and J by 2 bases, and 14 bases separated the two germline ends. Germline V gene data show CDR1 as SGDLS and CDR2 as YYNGEE.

In its sample, this clonotype was seen many times. V gene TRBV7-6 combines with J gene TRBJ2-1; no clear D. This CDR3 is built from 13 residues. Between the trimmed V and J ends, which lost 3 bases and 2 bases, there was a span of 5 bases. The V gene's germline CDR1 is SGHVS and CDR2 FNYEAQ. In DNA form, the CDR3 reads TGTGCCAGCAGCTTCCATCCCTACAATGAGCAGTTCTTC. Translated, it gives CASSFHPYNEQFF.

This clonotype was counted many times. The genes are TRBV20-1 and TRBJ2-2, with TRBD2 matching over 8 bases. Trimming cost V 5 bases and J 2 bases; bases outside gene matches: 19. The CDR3 has 19 residues. Germline loops: CDR1 DFQATT, CDR2 SNEGSKA (reference sequence). CDR3 protein: CSARDTQKLAEINTGELFF. CDR3 sequence (DNA): TGCAGTGCTCGGGACACCCAAAAACTAGCGGAGATAAACACCGGGGAGCTGTTTTTT.

The chain joins TRBV4-3 to TRBJ2-7; TRBD2 matches 10 bases. Looked up from germline, CDR1 is LGHNA and CDR2 is YSLEER. This CDR3 is 19 amino acids long. J lost 1 base, V lost 1 base, and 13 bases had no gene match. The CDR3 sequence: CASSQAISLAGLASYEQYF. CDR3 coding DNA: TGCGCCAGCAGCCAAGCCATATCCCTCGCGGGACTAGCGTCCTACGAGCAGTACTTC.

There are a few counts of this clonotype. The CDR3 protein is CSVRQGGTGELFF. CDR3 DNA: TGCAGCGTGAGACAGGGAGGGACCGGGGAGCTGTTTTTT. This chain uses TRBV29-1 with TRBJ2-2; D may match TRBD1 or TRBD2 (7 bases each). The CDR3 totals 13 residues. The germline V gene encodes CDR1 SQVTM and CDR2 ANQGSEA. V was trimmed by 6 bases and J by 5 bases, leaving 13 bases between them.

Sample share makes this clonotype medium-sized. The DNA for the CDR3 is TGTGCCAGCAGCTCGACCCACAGGGGAATAGCAAATCAGCCCCAGCATTTT. It translates to CASSSTHRGIANQPQHF. V and J are TRBV7-8 and TRBJ1-5; 7 nucleotides align to TRBD1. Germline values: CDR1 SGHVS, CDR2 FQNEAQ. The V and J ends lost 4 bases and 4 bases, in that order; junction bases with no gene match: 13. CDR3 size: 17 residues. Full variable domain (outside the CDR3, taken from reference TRBV7-8 and TRBJ1-5): GAGVSQSPRYKVAKRGQDVALRCDPISGHVSLFWYQQALGQGPEFLTYFQNEAQLDKSGLPSDRFFAERPEGSVSTLKIQRTQQEDSAVYLCASSSTHRGIANQPQHFGDGTRLSIL.

This clonotype was counted ten times or more. V and J are TRBV12-5 and TRBJ2-7, with 10 bases that match TRBD1. The CDR3 has 12 amino acids. The V and J ends lost 9 bases and 3 bases, in that order; junction bases with no gene match: 2. The V gene's germline CDR1 is LGHNT and CDR2 FRNRAP. CDR3 in DNA: TGTGCTAGCGGGACAGGGGTCTACGAGCAGTACTTC. Amino acid sequence: CASGTGVYEQYF.

This clonotype was seen a handful of times. The V and J genes are TRBV20-1 and TRBJ1-5, with a weak D call TRBD1 (6 bases). Per germline, CDR1 DFQATT and CDR2 SNEGSKA (reference sequence). V lost 3 bases to trimming and J lost 3 bases, with 21 bases between them. This CDR3 is built from 17 residues. The CDR3 reads CSARSLDRINFNQPQHF. The CDR3 nucleotides are TGCAGTGCTAGGTCTCTCGACAGGATAAACTTCAATCAGCCCCAGCATTTT.

The chain recombines TRBV28 with TRBJ2-2; D not resolved. The length of the CDR3 is 15 residues. The ends were cut back, 1 base at V and 1 base at J, with 7 bases in the middle. CDR1 is MDHEN and CDR2 is SYDVKM in the germline V gene. The CDR3 protein is CASSLLGENTGELFF. As DNA, the CDR3 is TGTGCCAGCAGTTTATTGGGCGAGAACACCGGGGAGCTGTTTTTT. The whole variable domain, remainder taken from reference TRBV28 and TRBJ2-2, is DVKVTQSSRYLVKRTGEKVFLECVQDMDHENMFWYRQDPGLGLRLIYFSYDVKMKEKGDIPEGYSVSREKKERFSLILESASTNQTSMYLCASSLLGENTGELFFGEGSRLTVL.

This clonotype was recorded many times. In DNA, the CDR3 is TGTGCTAGTGGTCTATCGACATGGAAGGCTGAAGCTTTCTTT. Protein product: CASGLSTWKAEAFF. This chain connects TRBV12-5 to TRBJ1-1, with D uncertain. The germline V and J ends were trimmed by 5 bases and 6 bases, with 16 bases remaining between them. The length of the CDR3 is 14 residues. CDR1 and CDR2 (germline): LGHNT, FRNRAP.

This clonotype has at least ten counts. The chain combines TRBV7-6 with TRBJ1-4, with 7 bases lining up with TRBD1. Germline CDR1 reads SGHVS; CDR2 reads FNYEAQ. J lost 2 bases, V lost 5 bases, and 14 bases had no gene match. CDR3 length: 18 amino acids. Here the CDR3 reads CASSPRDRSLGTNEKLFF. The CDR3 DNA sequence: TGTGCCAGCAGCCCCCGGGACAGATCTTTGGGGACTAATGAAAAACTGTTTTTT.